This T cell receptor (beta chain) was retrieved from a study of PD-L1 blockade in urothelial cancer. About the study: Most of the 29 patients were men who had bladder-origin urothelial cancer. Investigators checked blood 3 weeks (second dose) and 6 weeks after treatment start.

The CDR3 runs 14 residues. The germline V gene encodes CDR1 SGHTA and CDR2 FQGNSA. The V end lost 5 bases, the J end lost 4 bases, and 12 bases lay between the germline ends. Time point given: pretreatment peripheral blood. Profiled with immunoSEQ multiplex PCR; TCRdb holds only in-frame clones, not every one. The repertoire includes roughly 38,000 clones, roughly 82% of them detected once, and under 8% sits in the top ten. This sequence was found in a man between 60 and 75 years old with urothelial cancer. This specimen consisted of PBMCs, obtained around atezolizumab (anti-PD-L1) treatment. The chain recombines TRBV7-2 with TRBJ1-5; weak D call: TRBD1 (5 bases). The CDR3 here is CASSIRGGNQPQHF. The CDR3 DNA follows: TGTGCCAGCAGCATTAGGGGCGGTAATCAGCCCCAGCATTTT.